This T cell receptor beta chain was documented in a study of blood T cell repertoires in COVID-19. Study-wide context: The United States, Italy and Spain supplied acute and convalescent COVID-19 samples. In each case, the material was cDNA or gDNA derived from T cells, B-cell-depleted T cells, or PBMCs.

The germline V gene encodes CDR1 SGDLS and CDR2 YYNGEE. The CDR3 length is 15 residues. The V gene end was trimmed by 2 bases and the J gene end by 3 bases; junction bases not matched to a gene: 6. Sequencing was performed with immunoSEQ multiplex PCR; in TCRdb, only in-frame clones are kept and a portion is missing. Of about 99,000 clones in the sample, more than 65% were seen once. The material sequenced was peripheral blood. The origin of this receptor is a woman of 80 years or more with active or convalescent COVID-19. J is TRBJ2-5 and V is TRBV9, with 8 positions matching TRBD1. The DNA of the CDR3 is TGTGCCAGCAGCGTCTCGACAGGGGTAAAAGAGACCCAGTACTTC. This sequence encodes CASSVSTGVKETQYF.